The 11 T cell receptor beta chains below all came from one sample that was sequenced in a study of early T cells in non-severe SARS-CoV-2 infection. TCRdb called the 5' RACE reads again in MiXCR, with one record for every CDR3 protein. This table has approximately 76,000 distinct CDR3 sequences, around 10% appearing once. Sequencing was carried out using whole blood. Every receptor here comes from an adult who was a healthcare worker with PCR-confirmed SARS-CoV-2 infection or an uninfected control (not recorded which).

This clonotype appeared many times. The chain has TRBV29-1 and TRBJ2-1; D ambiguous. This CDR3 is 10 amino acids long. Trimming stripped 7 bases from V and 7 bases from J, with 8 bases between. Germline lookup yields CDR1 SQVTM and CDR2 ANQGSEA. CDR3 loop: CSASPNEQFF. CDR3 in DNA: TGCAGCGCAAGTCCAAATGAGCAGTTCTTC.

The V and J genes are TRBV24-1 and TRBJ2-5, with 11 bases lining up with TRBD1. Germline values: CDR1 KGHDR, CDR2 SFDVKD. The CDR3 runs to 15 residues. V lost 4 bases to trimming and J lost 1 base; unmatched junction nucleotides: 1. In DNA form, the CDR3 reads TGTGCCACCAGTGAGGGACAGGGGGTCCAAGAGACCCAGTACTTC. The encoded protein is CATSEGQGVQETQYF.

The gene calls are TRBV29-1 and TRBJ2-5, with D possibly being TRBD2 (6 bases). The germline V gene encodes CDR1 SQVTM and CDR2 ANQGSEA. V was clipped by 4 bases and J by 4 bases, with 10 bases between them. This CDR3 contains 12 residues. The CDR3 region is CSVAGDGETQYF. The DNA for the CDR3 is TGCAGCGTTGCGGGAGACGGAGAGACCCAGTACTTC.

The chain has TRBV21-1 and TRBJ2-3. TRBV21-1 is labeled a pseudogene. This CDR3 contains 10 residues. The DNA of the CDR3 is TGTGCCAGCAGCAGGGGTTGCCGGTATTTT. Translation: CASSRGCRYF.

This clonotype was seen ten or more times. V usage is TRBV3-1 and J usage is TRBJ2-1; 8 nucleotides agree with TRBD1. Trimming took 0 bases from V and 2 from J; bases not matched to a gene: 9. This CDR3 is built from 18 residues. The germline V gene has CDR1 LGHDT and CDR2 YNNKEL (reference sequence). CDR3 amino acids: CASSQDLTGRGPYNEQFF. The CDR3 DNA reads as TGTGCCAGCAGCCAAGATCTTACGGGCAGGGGGCCCTACAATGAGCAGTTCTTC.

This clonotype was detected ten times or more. The CDR3 loop is CSARDTGTSGYEQYF. In DNA, the CDR3 is TGCAGTGCTAGAGACACCGGGACTAGCGGTTACGAGCAGTACTTC. The gene calls are TRBV20-1 and TRBJ2-7, with TRBD2 matching 11 bases. Trimming cost V 0 bases and J 4 bases; bases outside gene matches: 5. Looked up from germline, CDR1 is DFQATT and CDR2 is SNEGSKA (reference sequence). The CDR3 length is 15 residues.

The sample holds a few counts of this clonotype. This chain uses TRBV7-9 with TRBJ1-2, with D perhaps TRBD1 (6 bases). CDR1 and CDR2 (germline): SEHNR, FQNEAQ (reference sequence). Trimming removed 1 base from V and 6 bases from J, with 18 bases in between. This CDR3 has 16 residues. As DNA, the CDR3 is TGTGCCAGCAGCTTAGGGAGACAGGTCGTTATGGATGGCTACACCTTC. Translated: CASSLGRQVVMDGYTF.

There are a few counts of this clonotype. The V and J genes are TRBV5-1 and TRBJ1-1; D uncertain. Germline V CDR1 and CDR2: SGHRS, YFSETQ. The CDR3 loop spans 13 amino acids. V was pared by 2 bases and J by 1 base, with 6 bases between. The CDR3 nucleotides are TGCGCCAGCAGCTTTTGGAAGAACACTGAAGCTTTCTTT. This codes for CASSFWKNTEAFF.

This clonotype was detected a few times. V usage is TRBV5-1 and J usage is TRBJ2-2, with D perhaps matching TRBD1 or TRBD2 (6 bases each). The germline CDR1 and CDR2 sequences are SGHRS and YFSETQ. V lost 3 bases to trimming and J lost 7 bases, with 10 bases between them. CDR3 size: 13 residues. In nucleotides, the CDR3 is TGCGCCAGCAGCTCGGGGGCGTTCGGGGAGCTGTTTTTT. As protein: CASSSGAFGELFF.

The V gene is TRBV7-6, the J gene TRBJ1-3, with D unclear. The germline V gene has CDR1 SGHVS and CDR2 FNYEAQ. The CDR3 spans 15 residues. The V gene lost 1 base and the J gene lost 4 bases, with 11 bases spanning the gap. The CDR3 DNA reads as TGTGCCAGCAGCTTAGTCGATAAAGAGGGAAACACCATATATTTT. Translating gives CASSLVDKEGNTIYF.

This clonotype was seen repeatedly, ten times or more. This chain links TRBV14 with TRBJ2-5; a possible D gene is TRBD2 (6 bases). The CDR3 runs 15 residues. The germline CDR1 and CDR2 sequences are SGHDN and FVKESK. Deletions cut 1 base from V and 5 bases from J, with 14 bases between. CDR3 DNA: TGTGCCAGCAGCCAAGTCGGGGGAGCAGGGGAGACCCAGTACTTC. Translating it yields CASSQVGGAGETQYF. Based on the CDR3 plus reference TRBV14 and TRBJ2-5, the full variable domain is EAGVTQFPSHSVIEKGQTVTLRCDPISGHDNLYWYRRVMGKEIKFLLHFVKESKQDESGMPNNRFLAERTGGTYSTLKVQPAELEDSGVYFCASSQVGGAGETQYFGPGTRLLVL.